One and the same sample provided the 31 T cell receptor beta chains below, sequenced in a study of lymphopenia after photon versus proton radiotherapy. Measured with immunoSEQ multiplex PCR; TCRdb has only the in-frame clones, and not every one. The table has 50,000 to 60,000 clones, about 92% seen once. The material was peripheral blood, obtained from a patient treated with photon-based radiotherapy. The source is a woman aged 40-49 years with cholangiocarcinoma.

The chain has TRBV5-1 and TRBJ2-1; 9 bases agree with TRBD2. The germline gives CDR1 SGHRS, CDR2 YFSETQ. The V and J ends lost 0 bases and 6 bases, in that order; junction bases with no gene match: 16. The CDR3 length is 19 residues. The CDR3 region has the DNA TGCGCCAGCAGCTTGGATGCTGGCGGGGGGGCCAAGAGTACCAATGAGCAGTTCTTC. As protein: CASSLDAGGGAKSTNEQFF.

The chain has TRBV28 and TRBJ2-2, with D possibly being TRBD2 (6 bases). The ends were cut back, 6 bases at V and 8 bases at J, with 10 bases in the middle. This CDR3 region has 12 residues. CDR1 is MDHEN and CDR2 is SYDVKM in the germline V gene. Here the CDR3 reads CASRSGRGELFF. The CDR3 coding sequence is TGTGCCAGCAGATCCGGGAGAGGGGAGCTGTTTTTT.

The chain recombines TRBV19 with TRBJ1-3, with D maybe TRBD1 (5 bases). V was clipped by 5 bases and J by 0 bases, with 11 bases between them. Per germline, CDR1 LNHDA and CDR2 SQIVND (reference sequence). The CDR3 spans 15 residues. CDR3 in DNA: TGTGCCAGTAGTCGCGGGACGGTCTCTGGAAACACCATATATTTT. This sequence encodes CASSRGTVSGNTIYF. Supplemented by reference TRBV19 and TRBJ1-3, the full variable domain reads DGGITQSPKYLFRKEGQNVTLSCEQNLNHDAMYWYRQDPGQGLRLIYYSQIVNDFQKGDIAEGYSVSREKKESFPLTVTSAQKNPTAFYLCASSRGTVSGNTIYFGEGSWLTVV.

The gene calls are TRBV30 and TRBJ1-1, with 8 bases fitting TRBD1. After removal of 3 bases from V and 4 bases from J, the junction contained 10 bases not matched to a gene. Germline V gives CDR1 GTSNPN, CDR2 SVGIG (reference sequence). The CDR3 consists of 15 residues. The CDR3 spells CAWSAPGQAFTEAFF. Here the CDR3 DNA reads TGTGCCTGGAGCGCCCCGGGACAGGCTTTCACTGAAGCTTTCTTT.

The rearrangement uses TRBV19 and TRBJ2-3; 8 nucleotides agree with TRBD1. Germline CDR1 and CDR2: LNHDA and SQIVND (reference sequence). V lost 5 bases to trimming and J lost 4 bases; unmatched junction nucleotides: 5. The length of the CDR3 is 14 residues. CDR3: CASSERQGSDTQYF. CDR3 in DNA: TGTGCCAGTAGTGAAAGACAGGGGTCAGATACGCAGTATTTT. Combining the CDR3 with reference TRBV19 and TRBJ2-3 gives the whole variable domain DGGITQSPKYLFRKEGQNVTLSCEQNLNHDAMYWYRQDPGQGLRLIYYSQIVNDFQKGDIAEGYSVSREKKESFPLTVTSAQKNPTAFYLCASSERQGSDTQYFGPGTRLTVL.

This chain links TRBV15 with TRBJ2-1; 8 bases are a match to TRBD2. The J segment lost 2 bases and the V segment lost 0 bases, leaving 9 bases of the junction unmatched. Per germline, CDR1 LNHNV and CDR2 YYDKDF (reference sequence). The CDR3 runs to 18 residues. CDR3 residues: CATSRDRPGLGTYNEQFF. As DNA, the CDR3 is TGTGCCACCAGCAGAGACCGACCGGGACTAGGGACCTACAATGAGCAGTTCTTC.

The gene calls are TRBV19 and TRBJ2-2, with D possibly being TRBD1 (7 bases). Germline V CDR1 and CDR2: LNHDA, SQIVND (reference sequence). V lost 5 bases and J lost 3, with 16 bases in between. The length of the CDR3 is 16 residues. The CDR3: CASSPTGEVYTGELFF. The CDR3 DNA sequence: TGTGCCAGTAGTCCTACAGGGGAGGTTTACACCGGGGAGCTGTTTTTT.

The J gene is TRBJ2-2, the V gene TRBV10-1, with a tentative D call TRBD2 (5 bases). CDR1 and CDR2 (germline): WNHNN, SYGVQD (reference sequence). The V gene lost 2 bases and the J gene lost 3 bases, with 13 bases spanning the gap. This CDR3 is built from 16 residues. The CDR3 reads CASSENPSTDTGELFF. CDR3 nucleotides: TGCGCCAGCAGTGAGAATCCTAGCACGGACACCGGGGAGCTGTTTTTT.

The rearrangement joins TRBV5-1 to TRBJ1-1, with no clear D. There are 14 residues in the CDR3. The V gene's germline CDR1 is SGHRS and CDR2 YFSETQ. Trimming stripped 1 base from V and 1 base from J, with 8 bases between. CDR3 DNA sequence: TGCGCCAGCAGCTTGAGCGATGCGAACACTGAAGCTTTCTTT. It codes for CASSLSDANTEAFF.

The J gene is TRBJ1-3, the V gene TRBV6-1, with D unresolved. V gave up 0 bases and J gave up 0 bases, with 18 bases separating them. Germline CDR1 MNHNS, CDR2 SASEGT. CDR3 length: 19 amino acids. The CDR3 DNA is TGTGCCAGCAGTGAAGCTTCGGGGAGGGTTTGGCTCTCTGGAAACACCATATATTTT. This sequence encodes CASSEASGRVWLSGNTIYF.

This chain joins TRBV4-3 and TRBJ2-5; D gene uncertain. V lost 2 bases and J 5 bases, leaving 9 bases between the germline ends. The germline V gene has CDR1 LGHNA and CDR2 YSLEER. There are 13 residues in the CDR3. The CDR3 coding sequence is TGCGCCAGCAGCCAACGATTTCGGGAGACCCAGTACTTC. The encoded protein is CASSQRFRETQYF.

This chain joins TRBV28 and TRBJ2-6, with D possibly matching TRBD1 (6 bases). Trimming left V 5 bases short and J 1 base short, with 12 bases between. The CDR3 length is 16 residues. The germline CDR1 and CDR2 sequences are MDHEN and SYDVKM. CDR3 region: CASSDQQGSGANVLTF. CDR3 in DNA: TGTGCCAGCAGTGACCAACAGGGTTCTGGGGCCAACGTCCTGACTTTC.

The gene calls are TRBV27 and TRBJ2-3, with 8 positions matching TRBD2. The CDR3 runs to 20 residues. Trimming removed 2 bases from V and 2 bases from J; junction bases left unmatched: 18. Per the germline V gene, CDR1 is MNHEY and CDR2 is SMNVEV (reference sequence). CDR3 DNA: TGTGCCAGCAGTTTAGTCGGCGGGGGGACTAGGGGAGCTTACACAGATACGCAGTATTTT. Translated, it gives CASSLVGGGTRGAYTDTQYF.

J is TRBJ2-7 and V is TRBV27; tentative D call: TRBD2 (5 bases). The V gene's germline CDR1 is MNHEY and CDR2 SMNVEV (reference sequence). The V end lost 6 bases, the J end lost 0 bases, and 9 bases lay between the germline ends. The CDR3 covers 13 residues. The CDR3 region is CASRSGLSYEQYF. The CDR3 bases are TGTGCCAGCAGGAGCGGCCTCTCCTACGAGCAGTACTTC.

The chain recombines TRBV27 with TRBJ2-7; D is uncertain. Germline-derived CDR1 and CDR2 are MNHEY and SMNVEV (reference sequence). With 3 bases removed from V and 5 bases from J, the gap between germline ends came to 14 bases. This CDR3 comprises 14 residues. CDR3 in DNA: TGTGCCAGCAGTTTTTCCGGGCCGACGGACGAGCAGTACTTC. Protein sequence: CASSFSGPTDEQYF.

In this sample, this clone turned up a few times. The chain has TRBV4-2 and TRBJ2-2, with 8 bases aligning to TRBD2. This CDR3 contains 19 residues. Trimming took 1 base from V and 2 from J; bases not matched to a gene: 12. Germline V gene lookup returns CDR1 LGHNA and CDR2 YNFKEQ. In DNA, the CDR3 is TGTGCCAGCAGCCAAGCGCAGGCGAGCGGGGGCCTCAACACCGGGGAGCTGTTTTTT. It yields the protein CASSQAQASGGLNTGELFF.

The rearrangement links TRBV5-4 to TRBJ2-7, with D perhaps matching TRBD2 (6 bases). V was shortened by 6 bases and J by 6 bases, with 16 bases between the two germline ends. CDR1 and CDR2 (germline): SGHNT, YYREEE (reference sequence). The CDR3 is 13 residues long. The CDR3 DNA sequence: TGTGCCAGCACCCCACGGCGGGGCGGCGAGCAGTACTTC. Amino acids: CASTPRRGGEQYF. The variable domain in full, with the rest retrieved from reference TRBV5-4 and TRBJ2-7, is ETGVTQSPTHLIKTRGQQVTLRCSSQSGHNTVSWYQQALGQGPQFIFQYYREEENGRGNFPPRFSGLQFPNYSSELNVNALELDDSALYLCASTPRRGGEQYFGPGTRLTVT.

J is TRBJ1-2 and V is TRBV11-2; the D is unclear. This CDR3 comprises 13 residues. CDR1 is SGHAT, CDR2 FQNNGV, per germline. V gave up 4 bases and J gave up 8 bases, with 14 bases separating them. This CDR3 is CASSSDGRGGYTF. The CDR3 region has the DNA TGTGCCAGCAGCTCAGACGGACGAGGCGGCTACACCTTC.

CDR3 in DNA: TGTGCCAGCAGAAAACAGGGAAACGAGACCCAGTACTTC. Protein sequence: CASRKQGNETQYF. This chain links TRBV28 with TRBJ2-5; D possibly corresponds to TRBD1 (6 bases). CDR1 MDHEN and CDR2 SYDVKM come from the germline V gene. CDR3 size: 13 residues. V was pared by 6 bases and J by 5 bases, with 13 bases between.

The rearrangement uses TRBV27 and TRBJ2-1, with 7 positions matching TRBD2. Per the germline V gene, CDR1 is MNHEY and CDR2 is SMNVEV (reference sequence). The V segment lost 7 bases and the J segment 3 bases; nucleotides outside the gene matches: 6. The length of the CDR3 is 14 residues. The CDR3 spells CASKAAGSYNEQFF. The CDR3 coding sequence is TGTGCCAGCAAGGCAGCGGGGAGCTACAATGAGCAGTTCTTC.

The rearrangement links TRBV10-3 to TRBJ2-7; tentative D call: TRBD2 (6 bases). The CDR3 extends over 15 amino acids. Germline CDR1 reads ENHRY; CDR2 reads SYGVKD. V lost 2 bases and J 2 bases, leaving 13 bases between the germline ends. In DNA form, the CDR3 reads TGTGCCATCAGTGAGGGGGGACTGTCGGCCTACGAGCAGTACTTC. It is translated as CAISEGGLSAYEQYF.

The chain employs TRBV11-2 and TRBJ2-7; unclear D gene. V lost 4 bases and J lost 2, with 12 bases in between. Germline V gene lookup returns CDR1 SGHAT and CDR2 FQNNGV. The CDR3 has 14 residues. For the CDR3, the DNA is TGTGCCAGCAGCTCCACCGTGGAACCCTACGAGCAGTACTTC. This sequence encodes CASSSTVEPYEQYF. Looking up the rest from reference TRBV11-2 and TRBJ2-7 gives the full variable domain: EAGVAQSPRYKIIEKRQSVAFWCNPISGHATLYWYQQILGQGPKLLIQFQNNGVVDDSQLPKDRFSAERLKGVDSTLKIQPAKLEDSAVYLCASSSTVEPYEQYFGPGTRLTVT.

In its sample, this clone was seen a few times. This chain connects TRBV7-6 to TRBJ2-7, with D possibly called TRBD1 or TRBD2 (6 bases each). The CDR3 length is 15 residues. Trimming took 6 bases from V and 3 from J, leaving 18 bases between them. Germline V gene sequence: CDR1 SGHVS, CDR2 FNYEAQ. The chain's CDR3 is CASSQRGAQFYEQYF. DNA of the CDR3: TGTGCCAGCAGTCAGAGGGGGGCGCAGTTCTACGAGCAGTACTTC.

The chain couples TRBV5-1 to TRBJ1-2; the D is unclear. This CDR3 region has 13 residues. V shed 1 base and J shed 2 bases, with 6 bases lying between them. Germline assignment: CDR1 SGHRS and CDR2 YFSETQ. CDR3 amino acids: CASSLTENYGYTF. DNA for the CDR3: TGCGCCAGCAGCTTGACAGAAAACTATGGCTACACCTTC.

The V and J genes are TRBV4-3 and TRBJ1-4, with D unclear. Trimming removed 5 bases from V and 0 bases from J, with 7 bases in between. The CDR3 totals 14 residues. Germline V gene data show CDR1 as LGHNA and CDR2 as YSLEER. CDR3 residues: CASSSGATNEKLFF. DNA for the CDR3: TGCGCCAGCAGCTCGGGTGCAACTAATGAAAAACTGTTTTTT.

The CDR3 loop is CASSFMKGNNEQFF. In DNA, the CDR3 is TGTGCCAGCAGCTTCATGAAAGGTAACAATGAGCAGTTCTTC. V and J are TRBV5-4 and TRBJ2-1; D call uncertain. CDR1 SGHNT and CDR2 YYREEE come from the germline V gene (reference sequence). This CDR3 comprises 14 residues. Trimming took 2 bases from V and 5 from J, leaving 11 bases between them.

This clone was counted once. This chain links TRBV7-6 with TRBJ1-6; D perhaps matches TRBD1 (6 bases). Germline CDR1 and CDR2: SGHVS and FNYEAQ. This CDR3 region has 15 residues. V lost 0 bases to trimming and J lost 5 bases, with 8 bases between them. In DNA, the CDR3 is TGTGCCAGCAGCTTAGCGGGACAAGATAATTCACCCCTCCACTTT. It specifies CASSLAGQDNSPLHF.

About this clone itself: The same CDR3 arises from other DNA sequences in this sample as well. The chain employs TRBV18 and TRBJ1-1; D call uncertain. V lost 6 bases and J lost 1, with 6 bases in between. This CDR3 comprises 12 residues. Germline assignment: CDR1 KGHSH and CDR2 LQKENI. CDR3 bases: TGTGCCAGCTCGCCCGGGAACACTGAAGCTTTCTTT. This translates into CASSPGNTEAFF.

This chain links TRBV29-1 with TRBJ2-1, with 8 bases lining up with TRBD1. This CDR3 comprises 12 residues. Germline V gene data show CDR1 as SQVTM and CDR2 as ANQGSEA. The V and J ends lost 7 bases and 7 bases, in that order; junction bases with no gene match: 6. The DNA for the CDR3 is TGCAGCGGCTACAGGGGGGCGAATGAGCAGTTCTTC. Its translation is CSGYRGANEQFF.

V and J are TRBV6-4 and TRBJ1-3, with D unresolved. Per the germline V gene, CDR1 is MRHNA and CDR2 is SNTAGT. The CDR3 consists of 13 residues. The V end was cut by 6 bases, the J end by 0 bases, with 6 bases between. The CDR3 loop is CASSPSSGNTIYF. The CDR3 nucleotides read TGTGCCAGCAGCCCGAGCTCTGGAAACACCATATATTTT.

This rearrangement joins TRBV6-5 to TRBJ1-1, with TRBD1 identical over 10 bases. This CDR3 has 14 amino acids. Germline V CDR1 and CDR2: MNHEY, SVGAGI. The V gene end was trimmed by 6 bases and the J gene end by 6 bases; junction bases not matched to a gene: 7. The CDR3 DNA sequence: TGTGCCAGCAGACCCCCGGGACAGGGGCCTGAAGCTTTCTTT. Its translation: CASRPPGQGPEAFF.